These 17 T cell receptor beta chains came from one sample sequenced in a study of control samples from healthy donors and cancer patients. Assay used: immunoSEQ multiplex PCR; TCRdb lists only in-frame clones, some missing. Here the sample spans around 140,000 clones, 85% to 90% being singletons. Source material: PBMCs. These receptors were collected from a man aged 45-60 years with head and neck cancer.

The V and J genes are TRBV6-6 and TRBJ2-2; TRBD1 might be the D (6 bases). The germline gives CDR1 MNHNY, CDR2 SVGAGI (reference sequence). Trimming pared 5 bases from V and 7 bases from J, leaving 14 bases between. The length of the CDR3 is 14 residues. This CDR3 is CASSNGQRGGELFF. In DNA form, the CDR3 reads TGTGCCAGCAGTAACGGACAGAGGGGCGGGGAGCTGTTTTTT.

This clone was seen a single time. The gene calls are TRBV3-1 (or the pseudogene TRBV3-2) and TRBJ2-1, with D uncertain. The germline gives CDR1 LGHDT, CDR2 YNNKEL (reference sequence). The CDR3 length is 15 residues. Trimming took 0 bases from V and 0 from J, leaving 6 bases between them. The CDR3 reads CASSQDEGSYNEQFF. CDR3 sequence (DNA): TGTGCCAGCAGCCAAGATGAAGGCTCCTACAATGAGCAGTTCTTC.

The rearrangement joins TRBV6-5 to TRBJ2-5, with 8 bases identical to TRBD2. The V gene's germline CDR1 is MNHEY and CDR2 SVGAGI. Trimming removed 2 bases from V and 7 bases from J; junction bases left unmatched: 12. CDR3 size: 16 residues. This CDR3 is CASSYQAGAGVGTQYF. The DNA for the CDR3 is TGTGCCAGCAGTTACCAAGCGGGAGCGGGGGTGGGGACCCAGTACTTC.

This rearrangement joins TRBV5-8 to TRBJ1-5; 8 bases match TRBD1. Germline V lookup: CDR1 SGHTS, CDR2 YDEGEE. This CDR3 is 13 amino acids long. The ends lost 6 bases at V and 4 bases at J; junction bases unmatched: 3. CDR3 coding DNA: TGTGCCAGCACGGGACAGGTGAATCAGCCCCAGCATTTT. Its translation: CASTGQVNQPQHF.

This clone was found a few times. The chain joins TRBV5-4 to TRBJ2-7; 9 bases align to TRBD2. The CDR3 has 16 amino acids. CDR1 is SGHNT and CDR2 is YYREEE in the germline V gene (reference sequence). V dropped 4 bases and J dropped 5; count of bases not matched to a gene: 13. The CDR3 reads CASSKETSGPPDEQYF. CDR3 DNA sequence: TGTGCCAGCAGCAAAGAGACTAGCGGTCCACCTGACGAGCAGTACTTC.

This clone has just one count. The chain recombines TRBV29-1 with TRBJ2-5; 8 positions match TRBD2. V lost 4 bases and J lost 9; bases outside the gene matches: 4. The CDR3 totals 11 residues. Germline CDR1 SQVTM, CDR2 ANQGSEA. CDR3 protein: CSVAWREAQYF. DNA of the CDR3: TGCAGCGTTGCTTGGCGGGAGGCCCAGTACTTC.

This clone was counted a single time. V and J are TRBV27 and TRBJ2-7, with D perhaps matching TRBD2 (5 bases). CDR1 and CDR2 (germline): MNHEY, SMNVEV (reference sequence). Trimming removed 5 bases at V and 1 base at J, with 18 bases between. This CDR3 has 16 amino acids. This chain's CDR3 is CASSVRGPEASYEQYF. Written as DNA, the CDR3 is TGTGCCAGCAGTGTCCGTGGCCCGGAGGCTTCCTACGAGCAGTACTTC.

This clone has ten or more counts. The chain recombines TRBV19 with TRBJ1-2; TRBD1 is a possible D gene (5 bases). Trimming shortened V by 7 bases and J by 1 base, and 13 bases separated the two germline ends. Germline V CDR1 and CDR2: LNHDA, SQIVND (reference sequence). The CDR3 has 14 amino acids. Written as DNA, the CDR3 is TGTGCCAGTAACCCGTGGGACGGTAACTATGGCTACACCTTC. Translation: CASNPWDGNYGYTF.

The chain carries TRBV6-4 and TRBJ2-5; TRBD2 might be the D (5 bases). V lost 5 bases and J 4 bases, leaving 11 bases between the germline ends. The CDR3 covers 13 residues. The germline CDR1 and CDR2 sequences are MRHNA and SNTAGT. In DNA form, the CDR3 reads TGTGCCAGCAGTCGGGGATTGGGAGAGACCCAGTACTTC. This encodes CASSRGLGETQYF.

J is TRBJ2-3 and V is TRBV28; 7 bases line up with TRBD2. This CDR3 spans 15 amino acids. The J segment lost 0 bases and the V segment lost 8 bases, leaving 8 bases of the junction unmatched. Germline V gives CDR1 MDHEN, CDR2 SYDVKM. The chain's CDR3 is CASSLGGSSTDTQYF. CDR3 nucleotide sequence: TGTGCCAGCTCCCTGGGAGGGTCTAGCACAGATACGCAGTATTTT.

This chain links TRBV30 with TRBJ1-6, with D perhaps TRBD1 (5 bases). This CDR3 spans 14 amino acids. Trimming took off 6 bases at V and 0 bases at J, with 9 bases between the two ends. Germline CDR1 is GTSNPN and CDR2 is SVGIG (reference sequence). Here the CDR3 reads CACRQSSYNSPLHF. The CDR3 DNA reads TGTGCCTGCCGACAGAGCTCCTATAATTCACCCCTCCACTTT.

The chain is built from TRBV5-6 and TRBJ1-1; TRBD1 matches at 11 bases. Germline trimming cut 5 bases from V and 0 bases from J; bases unmatched to any gene: 6. The CDR3 consists of 16 residues. CDR1 SGHDT and CDR2 YYEEEE come from the germline V gene. The CDR3, as DNA: TGTGCCAGCAGAAATGGACAGGGGGCTGTGAACACTGAAGCTTTCTTT. Its translation: CASRNGQGAVNTEAFF.

CDR3 sequence reads: CASSEGASRGEQYF. CDR3 in DNA: TGCGCCAGCAGTGAGGGGGCCTCCCGCGGGGAGCAGTACTTC. The rearrangement joins TRBV10-2 to TRBJ2-7; TRBD1 or TRBD2 may be the D gene (5 bases each). Between the trimmed V and J ends, which lost 2 bases and 7 bases, there was a span of 15 bases. Germline assignment: CDR1 WSHSY and CDR2 SAAADI. This CDR3 has 14 residues.

The genes are TRBV3-1 (or the pseudogene TRBV3-2) and TRBJ2-7, with TRBD2 identical over 7 bases. Germline CDR1 LGHDT, CDR2 YNNKEL (reference sequence). With V trimmed by 4 bases and J by 3 bases, 0 bases remained unmatched. The CDR3 consists of 12 residues. The DNA of the CDR3 is TGTGCCAGCAGCCCTAGCGGCTACGAGCAGTACTTC. It encodes CASSPSGYEQYF.

This chain uses TRBV27 with TRBJ2-7, with TRBD2 matching over 10 bases. V was clipped by 4 bases and J by 3 bases; unmatched bases: 0. This CDR3 is 13 amino acids long. Per germline, CDR1 MNHEY and CDR2 SMNVEV (reference sequence). CDR3 in DNA: TGTGCCAGCAGTTCTAGCGGGAGCTACGAGCAGTACTTC. Its translation is CASSSSGSYEQYF.

The rearrangement uses TRBV14 and TRBJ2-2, with D tentatively TRBD2 (6 bases). Germline V gives CDR1 SGHDN, CDR2 FVKESK. The CDR3 runs to 16 residues. V was clipped by 2 bases and J by 2 bases, with 12 bases between them. The CDR3 DNA reads TGTGCCAGCAGCCAATTGGAGGGTTTTAACACCGGGGAGCTGTTTTTT. Translated: CASSQLEGFNTGELFF.

A few counts support this clone. The chain uses TRBV5-1 and TRBJ1-5; D is unclear. Per the germline V gene, CDR1 is SGHRS and CDR2 is YFSETQ. CDR3 length: 14 amino acids. Trimming removed 5 bases at V and 4 bases at J, with 13 bases between. CDR3 nucleotides: TGCGCCAGCAGTCCCGAGGGCCAAAATCAGCCCCAGCATTTT. It is translated as CASSPEGQNQPQHF.